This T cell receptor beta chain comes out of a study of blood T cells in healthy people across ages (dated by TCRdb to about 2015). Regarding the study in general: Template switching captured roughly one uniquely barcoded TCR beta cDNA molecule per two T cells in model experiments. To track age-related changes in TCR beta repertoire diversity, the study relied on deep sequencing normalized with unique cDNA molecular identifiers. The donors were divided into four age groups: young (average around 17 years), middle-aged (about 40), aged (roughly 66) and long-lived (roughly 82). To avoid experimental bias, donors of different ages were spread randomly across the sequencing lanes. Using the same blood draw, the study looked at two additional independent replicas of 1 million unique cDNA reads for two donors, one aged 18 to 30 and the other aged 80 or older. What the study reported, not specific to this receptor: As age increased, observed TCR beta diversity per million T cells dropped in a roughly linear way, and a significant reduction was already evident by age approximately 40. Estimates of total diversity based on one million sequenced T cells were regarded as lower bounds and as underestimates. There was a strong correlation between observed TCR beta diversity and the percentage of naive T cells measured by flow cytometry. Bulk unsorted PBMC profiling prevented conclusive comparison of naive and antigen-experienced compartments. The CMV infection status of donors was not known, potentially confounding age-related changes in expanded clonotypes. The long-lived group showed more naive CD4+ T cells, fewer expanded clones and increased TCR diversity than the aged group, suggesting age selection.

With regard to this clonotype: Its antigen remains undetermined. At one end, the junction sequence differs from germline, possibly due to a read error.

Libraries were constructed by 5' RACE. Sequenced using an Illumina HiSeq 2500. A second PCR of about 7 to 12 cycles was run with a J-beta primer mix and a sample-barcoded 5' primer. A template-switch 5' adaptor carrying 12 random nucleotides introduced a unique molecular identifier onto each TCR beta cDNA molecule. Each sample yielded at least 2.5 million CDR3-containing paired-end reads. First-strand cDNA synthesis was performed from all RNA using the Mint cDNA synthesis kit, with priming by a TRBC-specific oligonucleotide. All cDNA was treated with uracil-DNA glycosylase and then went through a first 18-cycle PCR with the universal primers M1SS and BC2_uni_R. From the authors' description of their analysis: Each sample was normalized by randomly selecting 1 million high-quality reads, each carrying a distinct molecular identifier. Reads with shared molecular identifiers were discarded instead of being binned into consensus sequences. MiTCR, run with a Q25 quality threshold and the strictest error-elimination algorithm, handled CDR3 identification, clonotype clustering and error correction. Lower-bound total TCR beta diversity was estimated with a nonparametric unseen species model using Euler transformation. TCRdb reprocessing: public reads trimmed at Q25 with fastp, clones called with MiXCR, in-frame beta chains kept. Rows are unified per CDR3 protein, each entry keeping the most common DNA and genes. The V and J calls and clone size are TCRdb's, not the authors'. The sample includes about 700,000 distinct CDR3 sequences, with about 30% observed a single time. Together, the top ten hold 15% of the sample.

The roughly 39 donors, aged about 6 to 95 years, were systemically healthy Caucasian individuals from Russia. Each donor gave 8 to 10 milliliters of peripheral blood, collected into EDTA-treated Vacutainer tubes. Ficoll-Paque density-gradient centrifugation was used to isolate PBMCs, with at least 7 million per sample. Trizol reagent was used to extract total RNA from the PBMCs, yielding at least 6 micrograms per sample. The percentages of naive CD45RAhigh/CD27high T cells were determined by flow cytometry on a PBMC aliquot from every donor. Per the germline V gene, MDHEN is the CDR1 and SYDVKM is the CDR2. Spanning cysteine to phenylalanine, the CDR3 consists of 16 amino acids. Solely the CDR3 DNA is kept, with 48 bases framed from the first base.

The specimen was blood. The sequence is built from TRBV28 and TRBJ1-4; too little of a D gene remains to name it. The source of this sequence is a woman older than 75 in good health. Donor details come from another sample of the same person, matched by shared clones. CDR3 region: CASSSRTYPTSEKLFF. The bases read TGTGCCAGCAGTTCTCGGACTTATCCAACTAGTGAAAAACTGTTTTTT. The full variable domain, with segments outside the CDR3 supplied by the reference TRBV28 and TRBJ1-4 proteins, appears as DVKVTQSSRYLVKRTGEKVFLECVQDMDHENMFWYRQDPGLGLRLIYFSYDVKMKEKGDIPEGYSVSREKKERFSLILESASTNQTSMYLCASSSRTYPTSEKLFFGSGTQLSVL.